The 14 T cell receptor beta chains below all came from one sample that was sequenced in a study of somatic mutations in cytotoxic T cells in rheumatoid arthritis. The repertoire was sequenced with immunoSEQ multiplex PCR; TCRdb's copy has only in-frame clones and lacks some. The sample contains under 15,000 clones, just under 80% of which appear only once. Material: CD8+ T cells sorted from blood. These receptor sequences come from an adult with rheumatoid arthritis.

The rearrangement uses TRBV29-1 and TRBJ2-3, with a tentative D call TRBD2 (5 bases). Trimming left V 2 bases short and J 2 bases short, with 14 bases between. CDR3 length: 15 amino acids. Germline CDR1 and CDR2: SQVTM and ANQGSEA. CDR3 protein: CSVEKASISTDTQYF. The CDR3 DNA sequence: TGCAGCGTTGAAAAGGCTAGCATATCCACAGATACGCAGTATTTT.

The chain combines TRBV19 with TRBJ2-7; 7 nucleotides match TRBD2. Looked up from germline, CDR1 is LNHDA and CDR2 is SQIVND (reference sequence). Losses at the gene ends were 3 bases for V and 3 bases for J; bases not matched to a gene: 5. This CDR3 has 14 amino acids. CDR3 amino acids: CASSMTSTYYEQYF. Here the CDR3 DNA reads TGTGCCAGTAGTATGACTAGCACATACTACGAGCAGTACTTC.

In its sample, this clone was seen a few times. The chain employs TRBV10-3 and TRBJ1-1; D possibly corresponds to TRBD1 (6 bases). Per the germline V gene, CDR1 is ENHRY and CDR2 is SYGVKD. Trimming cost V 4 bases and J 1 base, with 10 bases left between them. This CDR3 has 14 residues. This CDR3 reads CAISGEQGNTEAFF. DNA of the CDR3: TGTGCCATCAGTGGGGAACAGGGGAACACTGAAGCTTTCTTT.

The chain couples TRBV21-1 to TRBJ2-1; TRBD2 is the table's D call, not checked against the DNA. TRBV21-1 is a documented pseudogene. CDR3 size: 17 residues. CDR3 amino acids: CASSKVRVGGSNNEQFF. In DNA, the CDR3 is TGTGCCAGCAGCAAAGTTAGGGTTGGGGGGTCAAACAATGAGCAGTTCTTC.

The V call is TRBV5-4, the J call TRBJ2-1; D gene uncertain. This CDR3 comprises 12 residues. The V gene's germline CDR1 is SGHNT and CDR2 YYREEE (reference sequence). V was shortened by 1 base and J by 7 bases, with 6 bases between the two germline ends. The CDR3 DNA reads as TGTGCCAGCAGCTTGAGCCAGAATGAGCAGTTCTTC. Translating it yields CASSLSQNEQFF.

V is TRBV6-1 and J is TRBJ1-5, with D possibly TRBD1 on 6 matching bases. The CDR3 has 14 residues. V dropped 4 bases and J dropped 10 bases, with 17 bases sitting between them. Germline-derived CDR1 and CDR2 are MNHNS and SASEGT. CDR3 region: CASSARTVMKPQHF. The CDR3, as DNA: TGTGCCAGCAGTGCTCGGACAGTGATGAAACCCCAGCATTTT.

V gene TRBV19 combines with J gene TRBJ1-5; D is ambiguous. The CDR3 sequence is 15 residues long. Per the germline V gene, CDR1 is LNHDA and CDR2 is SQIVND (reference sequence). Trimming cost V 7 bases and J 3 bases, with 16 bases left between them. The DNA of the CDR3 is TGTGCCAGTAATGTTCTAGGTGAAGTCAATCAGCCCCAGCATTTT. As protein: CASNVLGEVNQPQHF.

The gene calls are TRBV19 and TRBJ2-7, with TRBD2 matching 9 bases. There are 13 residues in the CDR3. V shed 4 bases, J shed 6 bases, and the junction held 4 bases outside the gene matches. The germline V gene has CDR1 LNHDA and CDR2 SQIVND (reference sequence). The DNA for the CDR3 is TGTGCCAGTAGTACTAGCGGGAAAGGCGAGCAGTACTTC. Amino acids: CASSTSGKGEQYF.

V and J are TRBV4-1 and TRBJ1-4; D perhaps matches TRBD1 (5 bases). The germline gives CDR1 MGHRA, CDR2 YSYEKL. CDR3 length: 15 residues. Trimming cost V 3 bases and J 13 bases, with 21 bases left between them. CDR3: CASSHLQGSVGGLFF. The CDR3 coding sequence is TGCGCCAGCAGCCATCTTCAGGGCAGCGTAGGTGGACTGTTTTTT.

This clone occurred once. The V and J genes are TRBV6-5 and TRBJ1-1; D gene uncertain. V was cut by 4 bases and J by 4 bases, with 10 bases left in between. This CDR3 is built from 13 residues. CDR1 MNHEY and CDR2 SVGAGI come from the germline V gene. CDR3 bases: TGTGCCAGCAGTTTCGGGGTTGGCACTGAAGCTTTCTTT. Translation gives CASSFGVGTEAFF.

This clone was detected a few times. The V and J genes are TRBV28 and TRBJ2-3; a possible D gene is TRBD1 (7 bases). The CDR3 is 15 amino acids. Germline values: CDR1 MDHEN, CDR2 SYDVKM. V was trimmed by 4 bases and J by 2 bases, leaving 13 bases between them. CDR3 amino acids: CASSYRGGHTDTQYF. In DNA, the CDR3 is TGTGCCAGCAGTTACAGGGGAGGTCACACAGATACGCAGTATTTT.

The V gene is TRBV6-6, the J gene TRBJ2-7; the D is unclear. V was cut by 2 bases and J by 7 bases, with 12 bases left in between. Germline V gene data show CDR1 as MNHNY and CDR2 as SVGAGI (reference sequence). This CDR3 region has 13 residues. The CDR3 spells CASSYANRPEQYF. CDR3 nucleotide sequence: TGTGCCAGCAGTTACGCTAACCGCCCTGAGCAGTACTTC.

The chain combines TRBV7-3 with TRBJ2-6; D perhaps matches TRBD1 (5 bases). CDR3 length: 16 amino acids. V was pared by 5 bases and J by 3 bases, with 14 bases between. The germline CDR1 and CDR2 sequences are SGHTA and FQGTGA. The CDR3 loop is CASSDSSGYGANVLTF. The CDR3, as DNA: TGTGCCAGCAGCGATAGTTCAGGGTATGGGGCCAACGTCCTGACTTTC. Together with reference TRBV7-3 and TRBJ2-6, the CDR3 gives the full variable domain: GAGVSQTPSNKVTEKGKYVELRCDPISGHTALYWYRQSLGQGPEFLIYFQGTGAADDSGLPNDRFFAVRPEGSVSTLKIQRTERGDSAVYLCASSDSSGYGANVLTFGAGSRLTVL.

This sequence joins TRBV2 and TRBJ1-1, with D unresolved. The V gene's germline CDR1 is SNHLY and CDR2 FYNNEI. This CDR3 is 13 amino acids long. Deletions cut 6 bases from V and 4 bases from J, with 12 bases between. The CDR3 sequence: CASRAGRGTEAFF. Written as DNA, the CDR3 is TGTGCCAGCAGGGCGGGTCGTGGCACTGAAGCTTTCTTT.